The clone carrying this T cell receptor beta chain was seen a handful of times. The antigen is not known. Unique molecular identifiers featured in how the TCRbeta library was prepared. TCRdb itself ran the PCR reads through MiXCR, one entry per CDR3 protein. In the table there are a few hundred thousand distinct CDR3 sequences, 27% of which are singletons. The sample comes from a study of T-cell reconstitution after alpha-beta-depleted transplantation in children. Study findings and constraints: Expanded graft clones numbering several hundred reportedly gave rise to alpha-beta T cells about two months after transplant. TCRbeta diversity was high at day 60 in some patients (a result of surviving recipient T cells and thymic progenitors). At one year after transplant, newly produced T cells mostly accounted for T-cell counts and diversity.

This CDR3 is built from 15 residues. CDR1 and CDR2 from the germline V gene are SGHVS and FNYEAQ. Trimming removed 4 bases at V and 3 bases at J, with 16 bases between. Sample: PBMCs, taken before TCRalphabeta/CD19-depleted stem cell transplant. This chain uses TRBV7-6 with TRBJ2-7; tentatively, D is TRBD1 (5 bases). The TCR was taken from a boy in the first two years of life with Wiskott-Aldrich syndrome, due to receive a stem cell transplant. The CDR3 loop is CASSSSGIPYYEQYF. For the CDR3, the DNA is TGTGCCAGCAGCTCGTCAGGGATTCCCTACTACGAGCAGTACTTC.